This TCR beta chain comes out of a study of a mutant IDH1 vaccine in newly diagnosed glioma. At the level of the study: Following radiotherapy alone, or alongside temozolomide cycles, vaccination was started after an interval of 4-6 weeks. Treatment recipients were approximately 62% male and approximately 40% female, and their mean age was around 40 years.

The time point: week 47, end of study. All doses held 300 ug of mutant IDH1 20-mer peptide, with topical imiquimod. Remarks on this clone: What it binds is not known.

Produced via immunoSEQ multiplex PCR; TCRdb's table is partial and in-frame only. The sample holds some 31,000 clones, roughly 84% seen once. The source of this sequence is a man between 25 and 39 years old with glioma. The sequenced sample was PBMCs, obtained from a glioma patient whose treatment included an IDH1 peptide vaccine.

CDR3 nucleotides: TGTGCCAGCAGTTCACTCCCGGGACAGGGGGCCGACGGGGAGCTGTTTTTT. It translates to CASSSLPGQGADGELFF. The chain is built from TRBV28 and TRBJ2-2; 12 bases align to TRBD1. The CDR3 covers 17 residues. Unmatched junction bases numbered 10, after V lost 4 bases and J lost 7 bases. Per germline, CDR1 MDHEN and CDR2 SYDVKM.